This TCR beta chain was captured by sequencing in a study of graft-versus-host responses after intestinal transplantation. Study-wide context: After anti-thymocyte globulin induction, recipients took tacrolimus and steroids for two to three years.

Study-wide results and caveats: Levels of circulating GvH clones at their peak were associated with early post-transplant HvG declines.

Only in-frame clones appear in the TCRdb table, and some are missing; sequencing was by immunoSEQ multiplex PCR. The top ten hold approximately 0.32% of the sample, which has about 88,000 clones, less than 95% seen once. Between the trimmed V and J ends, which lost 3 bases and 7 bases, there was a span of 6 bases. Germline assignment: CDR1 ENHRY and CDR2 SYGVKD. The CDR3 runs 11 residues. A remark on this clone: Its antigen is as yet unknown.

The TCR was taken from a human donor who was the organ donor for an intestinal transplant. The rearrangement links TRBV10-3 to TRBJ1-2; the D is unclear. Sequencing used unstimulated CD4+ T cells sorted from spleen or lymph node cells, obtained before transplant. Here the CDR3 reads CAISDGVGYTF. The DNA for the CDR3 is TGTGCCATCAGTGACGGGGTTGGCTACACCTTC.